The clone carrying this TCR beta chain was counted at least ten times. Its target is not known. This record belongs to a study of T cell repertoires in cytomegalovirus infection. Looking at the study overall: CMV infection together with matching HLA type was indicated by public TCR beta signatures.

V shed 8 bases and J shed 4 bases, with 9 bases lying between them. Germline loops: CDR1 MNHEY, CDR2 SVGEGT. The CDR3 runs 11 residues. Study conclusions and caveats: Dominant in the ex vivo response were TCR beta clonotypes restricted by HLA-C and specific for CMV.

Via MiXCR, TCRdb re-called the reads, giving one row per CDR3 protein. Of 150,000 or so distinct CDR3 sequences listed, about 6.3% are singletons. The rearrangement links TRBV6-2 or TRBV6-3 to TRBJ2-7; D unclear. This receptor was obtained from a human donor in good health (CMV status not recorded). Some clones in this sample may be carry-over from other donors' samples. Source material: PBMCs. The DNA of the CDR3 is TGTGCCAGCTCGGTGGGGTACGAGCAGTACTTC. Translated, it gives CASSVGYEQYF.